These T cell receptor beta chains were read from a single sample in a study of cytomegalovirus exposure and HLA in healthy donors. Only in-frame clones appear in the TCRdb table, and some are missing; sequencing was by immunoSEQ multiplex PCR. The sample shows 200,000 to 250,000 clones, and more than 0.75% sits with its ten largest clones. Sequenced input: PBMCs. The origin of the receptors is a woman under 40 in good health and CMV-seropositive. The CDR3 runs from the conserved cysteine through the conserved F or W. A D gene is named only where the DNA matches it firmly.

j_call v_call d_call cdr3_aa cdr3_nt
TRBJ1-1 TRBV4-1 TRBD1 CASSQAVGQGIEAFF TGCGCCAGCAGCCAAGCGGTGGGACAGGGGATTGAAGCTTTCTTT
TRBJ2-1 TRBV10-2 TRBD2 CATVTSGVYNEQFF TGCGCCACCGTGACTAGCGGGGTCTACAATGAGCAGTTCTTC
TRBJ2-7 TRBV27 TRBD2 CASSFLQQAGYEQYF TGTGCCAGCAGTTTTCTACAGCAAGCGGGGTACGAGCAGTACTTC
TRBJ2-1 TRBV4-2 TRBD2 CASSQEGGRGWQFF TGTGCCAGCAGCCAAGAGGGGGGGAGGGGCTGGCAGTTCTTC
TRBJ1-5 TRBV21-1 - CASSKAWGGISNQPQHF TGTGCCAGCAGCAAAGCCTGGGGGGGGATAAGCAATCAGCCCCAGCATTTT
TRBJ2-5 TRBV29-1 - CSALLRGNQYF TGCAGCGCCCTACTCCGCGGAAACCAGTACTTC
TRBJ2-7 TRBV6-5 - CASSYRGSSYEQYF TGTGCCAGCAGTTACAGAGGGAGCTCCTACGAGCAGTACTTC
TRBJ2-1 TRBV19 - CASSIPQGRIEQFF TGTGCCAGTAGTATACCCCAGGGAAGGATTGAGCAGTTCTTC
TRBJ2-1 TRBV4-3 TRBD2 CASSPGLAGSHEQFF TGCGCCAGCAGCCCCGGACTAGCGGGGTCCCATGAGCAGTTCTTC
TRBJ2-7 TRBV4-1 TRBD1 CASSANRGTYEQYF TGCGCCAGCAGCGCCAACAGGGGGACCTACGAGCAGTACTTC
TRBJ1-2 TRBV27 - CASSSTGLYGYTF TGTGCCAGCAGTTCAACAGGGTTATATGGCTACACCTTC
TRBJ1-6 TRBV2 - CASSVRGKGSPLHF TGTGCCAGCAGTGTTAGGGGTAAGGGTTCACCCCTCCACTTT
TRBJ2-7 TRBV6-5 - CASSPLRGGSYEQYF TGTGCCAGCAGTCCGCTTAGAGGAGGATCCTACGAGCAGTACTTC
TRBJ2-2 TRBV5-1 TRBD1 CAGSWETGGASGELFF TGCGCCGGCAGCTGGGAAACAGGGGGCGCGTCCGGGGAGCTGTTTTTT
TRBJ1-2 TRBV18 TRBD1 CASSPPDRGPYGYTF TGTGCCAGCTCACCCCCCGACAGGGGGCCGTATGGCTACACCTTC
TRBJ1-1 TRBV6-4 TRBD1 CASSRERQGARTEAFF TGTGCCAGCAGCCGCGAAAGGCAGGGGGCGAGGACTGAAGCTTTCTTT
TRBJ1-1 TRBV6-5 TRBD1 CASSIQGLGNTEAFF TGTGCCAGCAGTATACAGGGGTTGGGGAACACTGAAGCTTTCTTT
TRBJ2-7 TRBV7-2 - CASSLDTYEQYF TGTGCCAGCAGCCTAGACACCTACGAGCAGTACTTC
TRBJ2-1 TRBV27 - CASSLATRSYNEQFF TGTGCCAGCAGCCTAGCGACCCGCTCCTACAATGAGCAGTTCTTC
TRBJ2-1 TRBV9 TRBD2 CASSPGTSGYNEQFF TGTGCCAGCAGCCCCGGGACTAGCGGCTACAATGAGCAGTTCTTC
TRBJ2-3 TRBV7-7 - CASSQGGDTQYF TGTGCCAGCAGCCAGGGTGGAGATACGCAGTATTTT
TRBJ1-6 TRBV2 TRBD1 CASTQGTGRSSPLHF TGTGCCAGCACCCAGGGGACAGGGAGGAGTTCACCCCTCCACTTT
TRBJ2-2 TRBV7-9 - CASSLVGHPTGELFF TGTGCCAGCAGCTTAGTAGGACACCCCACCGGGGAGCTGTTTTTT
TRBJ2-1 TRBV5-5 - CASSSGYGEQFF TGTGCCAGCAGCTCGGGATACGGTGAGCAGTTCTTC
TRBJ2-7 TRBV29-1 - CSVEGTAYEQYF TGCAGCGTTGAAGGGACAGCGTACGAGCAGTACTTC
TRBJ2-2 TRBV5-1 TRBD1 CASTKTGTANTGELFF TGCGCCAGCACCAAGACCGGGACAGCGAACACCGGGGAGCTGTTTTTT
TRBJ2-7 TRBV5-1 - CASSLLDAGRVHEQYF TGCGCCAGCAGCCTACTGGACGCAGGGCGCGTCCACGAGCAGTACTTC
TRBJ1-1 TRBV18 TRBD1 CASSQGTGPVYTEAFF TGTGCCAGCTCTCAAGGGACAGGCCCCGTATACACTGAAGCTTTCTTT
TRBJ2-2 TRBV9 TRBD2 CASTLAGGTTGELFF TGTGCCAGCACTTTAGCGGGAGGGACGACCGGGGAGCTGTTTTTT
TRBJ2-7 TRBV7-9 TRBD1 CASSGYWTGNSYEQYF TGTGCCAGCAGCGGATACTGGACAGGCAACTCCTACGAGCAGTACTTC
TRBJ1-1 TRBV7-9 - CASSPDSTEAFF TGTGCCAGCAGCCCTGACAGCACTGAAGCTTTCTTT
TRBJ1-4 TRBV7-2 - CASSLAGRDSEKLFF TGTGCCAGCAGCTTAGCGGGCAGGGATTCTGAAAAACTGTTTTTT
TRBJ2-7 TRBV11-2 TRBD1 CASSLVGVGGGEQYF TGTGCCAGCAGCTTAGTAGGGGTAGGGGGCGGCGAGCAGTACTTC
TRBJ2-2 TRBV5-5 - CASSAGTSTGELFF TGTGCCAGCAGCGCCGGGACATCCACCGGGGAGCTGTTTTTT
TRBJ1-2 TRBV7-2 TRBD1 CASSPSRQGVNGYTF TGTGCCAGCAGCCCCTCCCGACAGGGAGTAAACGGCTACACCTTC
TRBJ2-1 TRBV28 - CASSARIPNEQFF TGTGCCAGCAGTGCTAGAATCCCCAATGAGCAGTTCTTC
TRBJ2-1 TRBV7-2 TRBD2 CASSPGLAGVYEQFF TGTGCCAGCAGCCCAGGACTAGCGGGAGTTTATGAGCAGTTCTTC
TRBJ2-5 TRBV7-2 - CASSSSPQETQYF TGTGCCAGCAGCTCTTCTCCCCAAGAGACCCAGTACTTC
TRBJ2-3 TRBV2 TRBD1 CASSDRGHTDTQYF TGTGCCAGCAGCGACAGGGGGCATACAGATACGCAGTATTTT